Each of the 24 T cell receptor beta chains below was sequenced from the same sample in a study of metastatic and nonmetastatic thyroid tumors. Prior to thyroid surgery, none of the patients had received any treatment. With MiXCR, TCRdb reprocessed the PCR reads. The sample has 25,000 to 30,000 clones, around 24% seen once. The sample comprised blood. The receptors come from a female donor with papillary thyroid cancer or a benign thyroid nodule (not recorded which). Some clones in this sample may be carry-over from other donors' samples.

The chain has TRBV5-8 and TRBJ1-1; 11 bases fit TRBD1. Trimming took 5 bases from V and 5 from J; bases not matched to a gene: 8. This CDR3 has 15 amino acids. The germline V gene has CDR1 SGHTS and CDR2 YDEGEE. For the CDR3, the DNA is TGTGCCAGCAGGTCGGGACAGGGGGTCTGGACTGAAGCTTTCTTT. Translated, it gives CASRSGQGVWTEAFF.

This chain uses TRBV18 with TRBJ2-2; 7 positions match TRBD2. This CDR3 comprises 16 residues. The V and J ends lost 3 bases and 0 bases, in that order; junction bases with no gene match: 4. Germline V gene sequence: CDR1 KGHSH, CDR2 LQKENI. DNA for the CDR3: TGTGCCAGCTCACCGTCCAGCGGGACGAACACCGGGGAGCTGTTTTTT. This codes for CASSPSSGTNTGELFF. Full variable domain (rest looked up from reference TRBV18 and TRBJ2-2): NAGVMQNPRHLVRRRGQEARLRCSPMKGHSHVYWYRQLPEEGLKFMVYLQKENIIDESGMPKERFSAEFPKEGPSILRIQQVVRGDSAAYFCASSPSSGTNTGELFFGEGSRLTVL.

This clone was recorded many times. The rearrangement joins TRBV20-1 to TRBJ2-5; tentatively, D is TRBD2 (7 bases). The germline V gene encodes CDR1 DFQATT and CDR2 SNEGSKA (reference sequence). This CDR3 comprises 13 residues. CDR3 sequence: CGKKGGDQETQYF. Here the CDR3 DNA reads TGCGGAAAAAAAGGGGGGGATCAAGAGACCCAGTACTTC.

This clone came up many times. This may come from a read error, since a much larger clone is one base off. V and J are TRBV7-8 and TRBJ2-1; 8 positions match TRBD2. J lost 8 bases, V lost 5 bases, and 14 bases had no gene match. Germline V gives CDR1 SGHVS, CDR2 FQNEAQ. The CDR3 runs 16 residues. The CDR3 nucleotides read TGTGCCAGCAGCACCGGGGGGGGCGGGAGATTGGATGAGCAGTTCTTC. Protein product: CASSTGGGGRLDEQFF. The full variable domain, with the rest looked up from reference TRBV7-8 and TRBJ2-1, is GAGVSQSPRYKVAKRGQDVALRCDPISGHVSLFWYQQALGQGPEFLTYFQNEAQLDKSGLPSDRFFAERPEGSVSTLKIQRTQQEDSAVYLCASSTGGGGRLDEQFFGPGTRLTVL.

This clone has more than one count but fewer than ten. The rearrangement uses TRBV28 and TRBJ1-1, with TRBD1 identical over 9 bases. The CDR3 consists of 17 residues. The germline V gene encodes CDR1 MDHEN and CDR2 SYDVKM. The J segment lost 1 base and the V segment lost 3 bases, leaving 9 bases of the junction unmatched. The DNA for the CDR3 is TGTGCCAGCAGTTTTACAGGGGGCCCCATCCAGAACACTGAAGCTTTCTTT. Translating it yields CASSFTGGPIQNTEAFF.

By its share, this clone is medium-sized (0.01 to 0.1%). The genes are TRBV6-1 and TRBJ2-1; 13 nucleotides agree with TRBD2. The V gene end was trimmed by 5 bases and the J gene end by 9 bases; junction bases not matched to a gene: 10. Germline-derived CDR1 and CDR2 are MNHNS and SASEGT. The CDR3 is 16 amino acids. The chain's CDR3 is CASSPTSGRAQGEQFF. In DNA form, the CDR3 reads TGTGCCAGCAGTCCTACTAGCGGGAGGGCCCAGGGTGAGCAGTTCTTC.

This clone was seen a few times. One end of the junction is discordant with germline, which a read error may explain. The CDR3 nucleotides are TGTGCCATCAGTTTATCGTGGACTATCGGAACCGAGCAGTTCTTC. It yields the protein CAISLSWTIGTEQFF. The chain carries TRBV27 and TRBJ2-1; D may be TRBD2 (6 bases). The CDR3 has 15 amino acids. The germline CDR1 and CDR2 sequences are MNHEY and SMNVEV (reference sequence).

Regarding this clone: A much larger clone sits a single nucleotide away, making a read error possible. V is TRBV5-6 and J is TRBJ2-2, with D perhaps being TRBD1 or TRBD2 (5 bases each). Germline V lookup: CDR1 SGHDT, CDR2 YYEEEE. Deletions cut 0 bases from V and 9 bases from J, with 18 bases between. This CDR3 has 16 residues. The chain's CDR3 is CASSLEVGVGTWELFF. DNA for the CDR3: TGTGCCAGCAGCTTGGAGGTGGGAGTAGGGACCTGGGAGCTGTTTTTT.

This clone was seen ten or more times. V usage is TRBV6-4 and J usage is TRBJ2-2; D uncertain. Germline lookup yields CDR1 MRHNA and CDR2 SNTAGT. Between the trimmed V and J ends, which lost 3 bases and 5 bases, there was a span of 13 bases. The CDR3 covers 15 residues. In DNA form, the CDR3 reads TGTGCCAGCAGTGAGGGCCCGGACCGGACCGGGGAGCTGTTTTTT. Translated: CASSEGPDRTGELFF.

There are a few counts of this clone. One end of the junction varies from germline; a read error may be responsible. The J gene is TRBJ1-2, the V gene TRBV28; D is possibly TRBD1 (5 bases). Germline lookup yields CDR1 MDHEN and CDR2 SYDVKM. The CDR3 is made up of 14 amino acids. CDR3 protein: CASTLLGATYCYTF. The CDR3 DNA reads as TGTGCCAGCACCCTCCTCGGGGCGACCTATTGCTACACCTTC.

The CDR3 DNA reads as TGTGCCAGCAGCTTAGCGCTGGTGACAGGGGCGTCCTGGGAGCTGTTTTTT. This encodes CASSLALVTGASWELFF. The chain recombines TRBV7-6 with TRBJ2-2; 8 nucleotides align to TRBD1. Germline values: CDR1 SGHVS, CDR2 FNYEAQ. V dropped 0 bases and J dropped 9; count of bases not matched to a gene: 12. The CDR3 contains 17 residues.

This clone was seen at least ten times. The rearrangement links TRBV7-9 to TRBJ1-1, with no clear D. The germline V gene encodes CDR1 SEHNR and CDR2 FQNEAQ (reference sequence). Trimming cost V 2 bases and J 6 bases, with 4 bases left between them. This CDR3 comprises 11 residues. The CDR3 region is CASSLSAEAFF. Here the CDR3 DNA reads TGTGCCAGCAGCTTATCGGCTGAAGCTTTCTTT.

This sequence joins TRBV20-1 and TRBJ2-2; D ambiguous. The CDR3 sequence is 12 residues long. V was pared by 2 bases and J by 8 bases, with 9 bases between. Germline-derived CDR1 and CDR2 are DFQATT and SNEGSKA (reference sequence). The CDR3 nucleotides are TGCAGTGCTAGACCTGTCCATGGGGAGCTGTTTTTT. This sequence encodes CSARPVHGELFF.

J is TRBJ1-2 and V is TRBV19, with D unclear. Germline V gene sequence: CDR1 LNHDA, CDR2 SQIVND (reference sequence). The germline V and J ends were trimmed by 6 bases and 6 bases, with 14 bases remaining between them. This CDR3 spans 13 amino acids. The chain's CDR3 is CASRLTAGDGYTF. The CDR3 DNA reads TGTGCCAGTAGACTAACCGCAGGTGATGGCTACACCTTC.

The V call is TRBV7-9, the J call TRBJ1-2; TRBD1 might be the D (5 bases). Germline CDR1 SEHNR, CDR2 FQNEAQ (reference sequence). V was pared by 5 bases and J by 6 bases, with 10 bases between. This CDR3 has 12 residues. The CDR3 nucleotides read TGTGCCAGCAGCGACAGTCAAAATGGCTACACCTTC. Protein sequence: CASSDSQNGYTF.

Ten or more counts support this clone. The V call is TRBV5-6, the J call TRBJ1-1; no reliable D call. Germline values: CDR1 SGHDT, CDR2 YYEEEE. The CDR3 spans 12 residues. Trimming took off 2 bases at V and 5 bases at J, with 7 bases between the two ends. The CDR3 spells CASSFYGTEAFF. CDR3 in DNA: TGTGCCAGCAGCTTTTATGGGACTGAAGCTTTCTTT. Full variable domain (missing parts from reference TRBV5-6 and TRBJ1-1): DAGVTQSPTHLIKTRGQQVTLRCSPKSGHDTVSWYQQALGQGPQFIFQYYEEEERQRGNFPDRFSGHQFPNYSSELNVNALLLGDSALYLCASSFYGTEAFFGQGTRLTVV.

In this sample, this clone turned up many times. The gene calls are TRBV7-9 and TRBJ2-1; 7 bases are a match to TRBD2. Germline V gene sequence: CDR1 SEHNR, CDR2 FQNEAQ (reference sequence). CDR3 size: 17 residues. V trimming: 2 bases; J trimming: 5 bases; junction bases outside the gene matches: 12. Here the CDR3 DNA reads TGTGCCAGCAGCTTACAGTTGGGTCTAGCGGAGAACAATGAGCAGTTCTTC. Translation: CASSLQLGLAENNEQFF.

This clone was recorded many times. The chain is built from TRBV20-1 and TRBJ2-7, with 7 bases matching TRBD2. Germline V lookup: CDR1 DFQATT, CDR2 SNEGSKA (reference sequence). There are 14 residues in the CDR3. V shed 4 bases, J shed 0 bases, and the junction held 6 bases outside the gene matches. Here the CDR3 reads CSATGTTNSYEQYF. In nucleotides, the CDR3 is TGCAGTGCTACCGGGACTACGAACTCCTACGAGCAGTACTTC.

This rearrangement joins TRBV9 to TRBJ1-2; no reliable D call. The germline CDR1 and CDR2 sequences are SGDLS and YYNGEE. This CDR3 comprises 13 residues. The ends were cut back, 0 bases at V and 2 bases at J, with 5 bases in the middle. The CDR3 DNA reads as TGTGCCAGCAGCGTAGTCACAAACTATGGCTACACCTTC. Translation: CASSVVTNYGYTF.

This chain uses TRBV20-1 with TRBJ2-5; perhaps TRBD2 as D (6 bases). Deletions cut 4 bases from V and 5 bases from J, with 26 bases between. The CDR3 consists of 17 residues. Germline V gene data show CDR1 as DFQATT and CDR2 as SNEGSKA (reference sequence). The CDR3 loop is CSATPFGSFAFWETQYF. The CDR3 DNA reads as TGCAGTGCTACCCCCTTCGGGAGCTTCGCGTTTTGGGAGACCCAGTACTTC.

V and J are TRBV4-3 and TRBJ2-3; D tentatively fits TRBD1 or TRBD2 (7 bases each). Trimming removed 1 base from V and 2 bases from J, with 16 bases in between. This CDR3 contains 17 residues. Germline lookup yields CDR1 LGHNA and CDR2 YSLEER. The CDR3 nucleotides are TGCGCCAGCAGCCAAGGAGGGGGCCTAGCGGTCACAGATACGCAGTATTTT. This sequence encodes CASSQGGGLAVTDTQYF.

This clone was detected only a few times. This may arise from a read error, as a much more abundant clone is one base away. The J gene is TRBJ1-5, the V gene TRBV19, with D perhaps matching TRBD1 (6 bases). The V end was cut by 7 bases, the J end by 7 bases, with 14 bases between. The CDR3 covers 13 residues. Germline V gives CDR1 LNHDA, CDR2 SQIVND (reference sequence). The CDR3 region has the DNA TGTGCCAGTATTGACAGGACCTTCCAGCCCCAGCATTTT. This sequence encodes CASIDRTFQPQHF.

This clone was found a few times. Germline and junction disagree at one end, which may indicate a read error. V is TRBV28 and J is TRBJ2-1; D is tentatively TRBD1 or TRBD2 (6 bases each). This CDR3 spans 12 amino acids. CDR1 and CDR2 (germline): MDHEN, SYDVKM. CDR3 residues: CASTTRGEQHFF. DNA of the CDR3: TGTGCCAGCACCACGAGGGGGGAGCAGCATTTCTTC.

The table lists this clone with many counts. The chain joins TRBV4-1 to TRBJ2-5; 9 nucleotides align to TRBD2. The V and J ends lost 4 bases and 1 base, in that order; junction bases with no gene match: 7. The CDR3 extends over 16 amino acids. Germline values: CDR1 MGHRA, CDR2 YSYEKL. CDR3 protein: CASSPMGRGGQETQYF. The CDR3 DNA reads TGCGCCAGCAGCCCGATGGGGCGGGGGGGCCAAGAGACCCAGTACTTC.